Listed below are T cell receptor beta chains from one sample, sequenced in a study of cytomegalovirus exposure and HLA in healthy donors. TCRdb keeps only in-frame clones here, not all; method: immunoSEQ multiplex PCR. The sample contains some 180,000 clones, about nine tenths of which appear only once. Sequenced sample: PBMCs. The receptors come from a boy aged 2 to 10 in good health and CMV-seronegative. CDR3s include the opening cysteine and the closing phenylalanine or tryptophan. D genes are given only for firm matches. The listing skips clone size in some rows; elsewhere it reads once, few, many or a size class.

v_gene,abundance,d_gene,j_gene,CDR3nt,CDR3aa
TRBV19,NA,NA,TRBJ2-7,TGTGCCAGTATCCAGGGTGAATACGAGCAGTACTTC,CASIQGEYEQYF
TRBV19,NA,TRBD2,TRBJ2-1,TGTGCCAGTAGTCCTAGCGGGGGATCCTACAATGAGCAGTTCTTC,CASSPSGGSYNEQFF
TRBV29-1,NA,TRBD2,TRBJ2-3,TGCAGCGCCCTACTAGCGGTCACAGATACGCAGTATTTT,CSALLAVTDTQYF
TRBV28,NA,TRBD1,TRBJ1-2,TGTGCCAGCAACCCTTCATTGACAGGGCTAAGTTTCTACACCTTC,CASNPSLTGLSFYTF
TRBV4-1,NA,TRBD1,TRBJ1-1,TGCGCCAGCAGAGAGCGACAGGGGGCGGCTTTCTTT,CASRERQGAAFF
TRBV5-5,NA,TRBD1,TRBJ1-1,TGTGCCAGCAGCTTTGAACCGGGACAGATGAACACTGAAGCTTTCTTT,CASSFEPGQMNTEAFF
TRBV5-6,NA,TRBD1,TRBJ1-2,TGTGCCAGCAGCTTGGGGGGGACAGGGGCGAACTATGGCTACACCTTC,CASSLGGTGANYGYTF
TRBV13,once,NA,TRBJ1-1,TGTGCCAGCAGCTCCTCCAGGGTTGTGAACACTGAAGCTTTCTTT,CASSSSRVVNTEAFF
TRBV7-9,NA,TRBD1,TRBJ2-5,TGTGCCAGCAGTCCCGTCGGGGGGACAGGGCAGTACTTC,CASSPVGGTGQYF
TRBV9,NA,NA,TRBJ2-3,TGTGCCAGCGGGACGGGGGGCGGAACTGCTGATACGCAGTATTTT,CASGTGGGTADTQYF
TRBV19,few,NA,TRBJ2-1,TGTGCCAGTAGTATTATACTGACGGGGTGGACTCTCGACAATGAGCAGTTCTTC,CASSIILTGWTLDNEQFF
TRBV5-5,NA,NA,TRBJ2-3,TGTGCCAGCAGCTTGGAACGGGACTCACCAACGCAGTATTTT,CASSLERDSPTQYF
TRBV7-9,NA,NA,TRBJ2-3,TGTGCCAGCAGCTTAGCGCTGGCACAGGGCACAGATACGCAGTATTTT,CASSLALAQGTDTQYF
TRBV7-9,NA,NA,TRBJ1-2,TGTGCCAGCAGCCCCCCGGGGAGGGTTGACTATGGCTACACCTTC,CASSPPGRVDYGYTF
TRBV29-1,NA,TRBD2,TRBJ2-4,TGCAGCGTTGGGGTTGGGGGACTAGGACTTGAAAACATTCAGTACTTC,CSVGVGGLGLENIQYF